The entry that follows covers one TCR beta chain sequence. This entry comes from a study of blood T cell repertoires in COVID-19. Study in general: The study drew acute and convalescent COVID-19 samples from the United States, Italy and Spain. Sample material is recorded as cDNA or gDNA derived from T cells, B-cell-depleted T cells, or PBMCs.

Germline V gene lookup returns CDR1 SGHTA and CDR2 FQGNSA. This CDR3 contains 15 residues. V shed 5 bases and J 7 bases; nucleotides not matched to a gene: 8. Original data processing: Estimates of nucleated cell counts were drawn from the amplification of reference gene primers. Here immunoSEQ multiplex PCR was the method, and the copy in TCRdb shows in-frame clones only, minus some. V and J calls plus clone size are reproduced from that table; the DNA served to infer D and trimming. The sample shows approximately 85,000 clones, 75% to 90% of them seen only once. The TCR originated in a human donor in a cohort sampled during active COVID-19. The chain links TRBV7-2 to TRBJ2-1, with 10 bases fitting TRBD2. The sequenced sample was peripheral blood. As DNA, the CDR3 is TGTGCCAGCAGCCCTGGGACTAGCGTGATTAATGAGCAGTTCTTC. Its translation is CASSPGTSVINEQFF.